The sequence of this T cell receptor beta chain was determined in a study of blood T cell repertoires in COVID-19. Study context: COVID-19 samples, acute and convalescent, were from the United States, Italy and Spain. T cells, B-cell-depleted T cells, or PBMCs supplied cDNA or gDNA.

This clone was detected ten times or more. Per the original methods: Amplifying reference gene primers gave estimates of nucleated cell counts. Method: immunoSEQ multiplex PCR; TCRdb's copy keeps in-frame clones and lacks some. V and J calls and clone size are copied from that table; D and trimming were computed from the DNA. The profile shows 250,000 to 300,000 clones, around 82% of them singletons. The CDR3 extends over 15 amino acids. Losses at the gene ends were 3 bases for V and 8 bases for J; bases not matched to a gene: 9. Germline-derived CDR1 and CDR2 are SNHLY and FYNNEI. The sample comprised peripheral blood. The chain has TRBV2 and TRBJ2-1; 8 bases line up with TRBD2. The source is a man older than 75 with acute or convalescent COVID-19. The CDR3: CASSEGAGVVYEQFF. In DNA form, the CDR3 reads TGTGCCAGCAGTGAGGGAGCGGGAGTCGTCTATGAGCAGTTCTTC.